Each of the 26 T cell receptor beta chains below was sequenced from the same sample in a study of regulatory T cells in long-lasting Graves disease. Sequencing libraries for TCR beta were prepared with iRepertoire HTBI primers and Arm-PCR of CDR3 regions. TCRdb reprocessed the multiplex PCR reads via MiXCR and lists one record per CDR3 protein. The table lists roughly 500,000 distinct CDR3 sequences, roughly 14% of them singletons. Time point described: newly diagnosed GD, antithyroid drugs for less than 3 months. The TCR library was made from RNA extracted from PBMCs. The sample was also reused in another study, on T cells in Graves' hyperthyroidism and ophthalmopathy.

The sample was peripheral blood mononuclear cells (PBMCs), taken at new diagnosis, from a patient treated with antithyroid drugs. Receptors were obtained from a young man with Graves disease.

This clonotype has only a few counts. The chain recombines TRBV6-1 with TRBJ1-1, with TRBD1 matching over 9 bases. Germline CDR1 MNHNS, CDR2 SASEGT. The CDR3 sequence is 14 residues long. CDR3 region: CVTSSRTGDSEAFF. DNA of the CDR3: TGTGTCACTTCCTCCCGGACAGGGGATAGTGAAGCTTTCTTT.

The chain has TRBV9 and TRBJ2-1, with D possibly TRBD1 on 5 matching bases. Looked up from germline, CDR1 is SGDLS and CDR2 is YYNGEE. V was pared by 2 bases and J by 7 bases, with 16 bases between. The CDR3 is 15 residues long. The CDR3 reads CASSVGKGPGNEQFF. The CDR3 DNA sequence: TGTGCCAGCAGCGTTGGTAAGGGGCCAGGGAATGAGCAGTTCTTC.

This clonotype was picked up many times. The chain links TRBV9 to TRBJ2-1; D is perhaps TRBD2 (6 bases). The CDR3 has 15 residues. V shed 0 bases and J shed 9 bases, with 16 bases lying between them. Germline V gives CDR1 SGDLS, CDR2 YYNGEE. CDR3 loop: CASSVGGKAGGEQFF. CDR3 sequence (DNA): TGTGCCAGCAGCGTAGGAGGGAAGGCCGGGGGTGAGCAGTTCTTC.

This clonotype was observed a handful of times. V usage is TRBV15 and J usage is TRBJ2-1, with TRBD2 identical over 13 bases. The J segment lost 8 bases and the V segment lost 5 bases, leaving 21 bases of the junction unmatched. CDR3 length equals 20 residues. The germline V gene has CDR1 LNHNV and CDR2 YYDKDF (reference sequence). The CDR3 DNA sequence: TGTGCCACCAGCGGGGCCCCAGGACTAGCGGGAGAGGGGTTTAGTTATGAGCAGTTCTTC. This sequence encodes CATSGAPGLAGEGFSYEQFF.

The table lists this clonotype with many counts. The rearrangement uses TRBV10-3 and TRBJ1-6; unclear D gene. The CDR3 contains 15 residues. Per germline, CDR1 ENHRY and CDR2 SYGVKD. The V and J ends lost 5 bases and 10 bases respectively, with 18 bases between them. CDR3 in amino acids: CAISSPAQPKSPLHF. The CDR3 DNA reads as TGTGCCATCAGTTCTCCAGCCCAACCCAAATCACCCCTCCACTTT.

The genes are TRBV7-9 and TRBJ2-5; no firm D call. Germline CDR1 SEHNR, CDR2 FQNEAQ (reference sequence). The V gene lost 5 bases and the J gene lost 4 bases, with 11 bases spanning the gap. The CDR3 covers 13 residues. The CDR3 region is CASSREIIETQYF. The DNA of the CDR3 is TGTGCCAGCAGCCGAGAGATTATAGAGACCCAGTACTTC.

There are many counts of this clonotype. The rearrangement links TRBV27 to TRBJ2-3; 8 bases line up with TRBD1. CDR1 is MNHEY, CDR2 SMNVEV, per germline (reference sequence). The trim removed 4 bases at V and 2 bases at J, leaving 2 bases unmatched. The CDR3 spans 14 residues. The CDR3 here is CASSWDRLTDTQYF. The DNA of the CDR3 is TGTGCCAGCAGTTGGGACAGGCTCACAGATACGCAGTATTTT.

This clonotype was seen at least ten times. The chain recombines TRBV6-2 or TRBV6-3 with TRBJ2-7, with unresolved D. Looked up from germline, CDR1 is MNHEY and CDR2 is SVGEGT. The V and J ends lost 6 bases and 1 base respectively, with 19 bases between them. CDR3 size: 16 residues. The CDR3, as DNA: TGTGCCAGCAGCGCATCCCCCGGCCTCGGTTCCTACGAGCAGTACTTC. Residues: CASSASPGLGSYEQYF.

The table lists this clonotype with a few counts. The rearrangement uses TRBV20-1 and TRBJ1-2; no clear D gene. Germline assignment: CDR1 DFQATT and CDR2 SNEGSKA (reference sequence). This CDR3 is 14 amino acids long. V dropped 0 bases and J dropped 6 bases, with 14 bases sitting between them. CDR3 sequence reads: CSARDEGLKDGYTF. CDR3 bases: TGCAGTGCTAGAGATGAGGGCTTGAAGGATGGCTACACCTTC.

The V gene is TRBV6-1, the J gene TRBJ2-4; tentatively, D is TRBD2 (5 bases). Per the germline V gene, CDR1 is MNHNS and CDR2 is SASEGT. Deletions cut 6 bases from V and 4 bases from J, with 25 bases between. There are 18 residues in the CDR3. The CDR3 protein is CASSGFNWGSAEKNIQYF. The DNA for the CDR3 is TGTGCCAGCAGCGGGTTCAACTGGGGTAGCGCCGAGAAAAACATTCAGTACTTC.

In this sample, this clonotype turned up many times. The rearrangement links TRBV27 to TRBJ2-7, with TRBD1 identical over 7 bases. This CDR3 is built from 16 residues. From germline, CDR1 is MNHEY and CDR2 SMNVEV (reference sequence). The J segment lost 1 base and the V segment lost 5 bases, leaving 11 bases of the junction unmatched. As DNA, the CDR3 is TGTGCCAGCAGTCCGACGCCGACAGGGTATTCCTACGAGCAGTACTTC. Encoded protein: CASSPTPTGYSYEQYF.

There are a few counts of this clonotype. The V call is TRBV20-1, the J call TRBJ2-1; a weak D match, TRBD1 (5 bases). The CDR3 runs to 12 residues. Germline CDR1 reads DFQATT; CDR2 reads SNEGSKA (reference sequence). The germline V and J ends were trimmed by 7 bases and 7 bases, with 14 bases remaining between them. The CDR3 DNA reads as TGCAGTGTCAAGGGGCGGAATAATGAGCAGTTCTTC. Protein: CSVKGRNNEQFF.

At least ten counts were recorded for this clonotype. This sequence joins TRBV2 and TRBJ2-2, with unresolved D. CDR1 and CDR2 from the germline V gene are SNHLY and FYNNEI. The CDR3 loop spans 14 amino acids. V was clipped by 2 bases and J by 1 base, with 5 bases between them. DNA for the CDR3: TGTGCCAGCAGTGAACGGCGGAACACCGGGGAGCTGTTTTTT. Its protein product is CASSERRNTGELFF.

This clonotype was observed at least ten times. The chain links TRBV12-3 or TRBV12-4 to TRBJ1-3; D is unresolved. CDR3 size: 16 residues. The V gene lost 5 bases and the J gene lost 0 bases, with 14 bases spanning the gap. CDR3: CASSPQTGSSGNTIYF. In nucleotides, the CDR3 is TGTGCCAGCAGTCCCCAGACGGGGAGCTCTGGAAACACCATATATTTT.

This clonotype has at least ten counts. J is TRBJ2-3 and V is TRBV27; 9 bases fit TRBD2. V shed 4 bases and J 3 bases; nucleotides not matched to a gene: 5. This CDR3 is 15 amino acids long. In germline, CDR1 is MNHEY, CDR2 SMNVEV (reference sequence). The CDR3 is CASSWAGGGTDTQYF. The CDR3 DNA reads as TGTGCCAGCAGTTGGGCGGGGGGGGGTACAGATACGCAGTATTTT.

This clonotype turned up a few times. The chain joins TRBV6-1 to TRBJ2-5; 11 positions agree with TRBD2. Germline V gene lookup returns CDR1 MNHNS and CDR2 SASEGT. V lost 8 bases and J lost 5; bases outside the gene matches: 7. The length of the CDR3 is 14 residues. For the CDR3, the DNA is TGTGCCAGCGCGGGTAGCGGGAGGGACGAGACCCAGTACTTC. Amino acid sequence: CASAGSGRDETQYF.

Many counts were recorded for this clonotype. The chain couples TRBV10-3 to TRBJ2-7, with D tentatively TRBD1 (5 bases). The CDR3 sequence is 16 residues long. With 4 bases removed from V and 6 bases from J, the gap between germline ends came to 22 bases. Germline CDR1 ENHRY, CDR2 SYGVKD. The CDR3 DNA sequence: TGTGCCATCAGTGCCCCTGAGGACACCGTTCCACTCGAGCAGTACTTC. It translates to CAISAPEDTVPLEQYF.

A note on this clonotype: This may arise from a read error, as a much more abundant clone is one base away. This sequence joins TRBV19 and TRBJ2-5, with D possibly being TRBD2 (6 bases). The CDR3 length is 14 residues. Germline assignment: CDR1 LNHDA and CDR2 SQIVND (reference sequence). V gave up 5 bases and J gave up 2 bases, with 12 bases separating them. Here the CDR3 reads CASSEKRGQETQYF. The CDR3 DNA reads TGTGCCAGTAGTGAGAAACGGGGGCAAGAGACCCAGTACTTC.

This clonotype was recorded a few times. The rearrangement uses TRBV20-1 and TRBJ1-2; D is unclear. This CDR3 is built from 14 residues. V was shortened by 0 bases and J by 2 bases, with 10 bases between the two germline ends. Germline CDR1 is DFQATT and CDR2 is SNEGSKA (reference sequence). CDR3 bases: TGCAGTGCTAGAGATCGGGTGGGAAACTATGGCTACACCTTC. Translated: CSARDRVGNYGYTF.

This clonotype has more than one count but fewer than ten. The V gene is TRBV24-1, the J gene TRBJ2-5, with 7 bases fitting TRBD1. V was clipped by 4 bases and J by 3 bases; unmatched bases: 10. The germline CDR1 and CDR2 sequences are KGHDR and SFDVKD. CDR3 length equals 16 residues. This chain's CDR3 is CATSEFYRGEKETQYF. The DNA for the CDR3 is TGTGCCACCAGTGAGTTCTACAGGGGAGAGAAAGAGACCCAGTACTTC.

This clonotype was observed at least ten times. The V gene is TRBV12-3 or TRBV12-4, the J gene TRBJ2-5; D unresolved. The CDR3 is 12 amino acids. The V and J ends lost 3 bases and 5 bases respectively, with 7 bases between them. The CDR3 coding sequence is TGTGCCAGCAGTTTCGACCGGGAGACCCAGTACTTC. It yields the protein CASSFDRETQYF.

This clonotype was observed a few times. The V and J genes are TRBV7-9 and TRBJ2-1; 11 bases align to TRBD2. Losses at the gene ends were 5 bases for V and 3 bases for J; bases not matched to a gene: 12. The CDR3 extends over 18 amino acids. The germline gives CDR1 SEHNR, CDR2 FQNEAQ (reference sequence). DNA for the CDR3: TGTGCCAGCAGCCCCTGGGGACTAGCGGTTTCTCACTACAATGAGCAGTTCTTC. Amino acid sequence: CASSPWGLAVSHYNEQFF.

This clonotype was seen repeatedly, ten times or more. The V and J genes are TRBV20-1 and TRBJ2-7; D is unresolved. Trimming left V 1 base short and J 0 bases short, with 10 bases between. Germline assignment: CDR1 DFQATT and CDR2 SNEGSKA (reference sequence). The CDR3 has 14 amino acids. The CDR3 coding sequence is TGCAGTGCTAGAGGCCTCCTTAGCTCCTACGAGCAGTACTTC. Its translation is CSARGLLSSYEQYF.

This clonotype came up a few times. V is TRBV3-1 and J is TRBJ1-2, with 7 positions matching TRBD1. The CDR3 length is 14 residues. Germline V gene lookup returns CDR1 LGHDT and CDR2 YNNKEL (reference sequence). V lost 2 bases, J lost 4 bases, and 4 bases stayed unmatched. CDR3 in amino acids: CASSQYDRVYGYTF. CDR3 nucleotide sequence: TGTGCCAGCAGCCAATACGACAGGGTCTATGGCTACACCTTC.

This clonotype was counted ten times or more. The chain uses TRBV29-1 and TRBJ2-3, with D hard to call. The V and J ends lost 7 bases and 2 bases respectively, with 13 bases between them. Germline V lookup: CDR1 SQVTM, CDR2 ANQGSEA. The CDR3 is 13 amino acids. The CDR3 loop reads CSALVGYTDTQYF. CDR3 nucleotides: TGCAGCGCCCTAGTGGGGTACACAGATACGCAGTATTTT.

The chain links TRBV20-1 to TRBJ2-7, with a weak D call TRBD2 (6 bases). CDR1 and CDR2 (germline): DFQATT, SNEGSKA (reference sequence). This CDR3 spans 14 amino acids. Trimming removed 5 bases at V and 0 bases at J, with 14 bases between. The CDR3, as DNA: TGCAGTGCTCTGGACGGGACTTCCTCCTACGAGCAGTACTTC. Encoded protein: CSALDGTSSYEQYF.